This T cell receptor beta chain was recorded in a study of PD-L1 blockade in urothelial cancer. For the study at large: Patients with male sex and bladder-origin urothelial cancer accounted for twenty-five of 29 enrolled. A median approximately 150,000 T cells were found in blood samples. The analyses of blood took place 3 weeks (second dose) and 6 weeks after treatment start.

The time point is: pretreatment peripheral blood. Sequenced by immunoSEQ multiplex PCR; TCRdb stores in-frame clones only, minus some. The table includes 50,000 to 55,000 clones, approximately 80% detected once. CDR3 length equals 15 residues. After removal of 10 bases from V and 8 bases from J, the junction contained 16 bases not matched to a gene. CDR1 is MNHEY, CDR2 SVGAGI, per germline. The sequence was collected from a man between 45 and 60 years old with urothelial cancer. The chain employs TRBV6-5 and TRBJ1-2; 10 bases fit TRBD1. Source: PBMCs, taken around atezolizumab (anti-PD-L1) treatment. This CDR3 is CATLGTGAFFWGYTF. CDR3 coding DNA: TGTGCCACCCTGGGGACAGGGGCCTTCTTTTGGGGCTACACCTTC.